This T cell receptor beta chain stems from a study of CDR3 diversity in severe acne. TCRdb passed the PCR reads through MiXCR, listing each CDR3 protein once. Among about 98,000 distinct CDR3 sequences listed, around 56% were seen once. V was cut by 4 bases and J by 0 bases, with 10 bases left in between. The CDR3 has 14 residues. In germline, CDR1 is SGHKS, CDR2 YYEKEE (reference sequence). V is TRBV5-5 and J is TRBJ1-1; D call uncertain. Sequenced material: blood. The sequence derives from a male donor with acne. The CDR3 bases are TGTGCCAGCAGCGTTTTTTTGGTGAACACTGAAGCTTTCTTT. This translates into CASSVFLVNTEAFF. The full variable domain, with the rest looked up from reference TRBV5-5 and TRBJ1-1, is DAGVTQSPTHLIKTRGQQVTLRCSPISGHKSVSWYQQVLGQGPQFIFQYYEKEERGRGNFPDRFSARQFPNYSSELNVNALLLGDSALYLCASSVFLVNTEAFFGQGTRLTVV.